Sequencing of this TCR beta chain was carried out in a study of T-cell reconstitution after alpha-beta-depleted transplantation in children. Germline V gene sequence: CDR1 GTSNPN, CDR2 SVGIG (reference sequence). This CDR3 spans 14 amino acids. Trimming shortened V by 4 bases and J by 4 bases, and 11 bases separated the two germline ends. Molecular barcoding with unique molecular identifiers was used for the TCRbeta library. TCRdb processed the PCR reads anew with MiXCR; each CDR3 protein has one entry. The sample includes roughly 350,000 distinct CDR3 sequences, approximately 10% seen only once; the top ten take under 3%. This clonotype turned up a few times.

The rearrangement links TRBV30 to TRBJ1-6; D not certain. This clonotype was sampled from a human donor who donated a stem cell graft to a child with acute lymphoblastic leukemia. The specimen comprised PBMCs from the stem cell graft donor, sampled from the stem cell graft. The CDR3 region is CAWTDRAYNSPLHF. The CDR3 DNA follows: TGTGCCTGGACGGACCGGGCTTATAATTCACCCCTCCACTTT. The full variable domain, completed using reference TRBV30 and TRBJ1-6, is SQTIHQWPATLVQPVGSPLSLECTVEGTSNPNLYWYRQAAGRGLQLLFYSVGIGQISSEVPQNLSASRPQDRQFILSSKKLLLSDSGFYLCAWTDRAYNSPLHFGNGTRLTVT.